This T cell receptor (beta chain) was sequenced for a study of Ad26.COV2.S vaccination and SARS-CoV-2 variants. Study-wide background: Sample donor was a member of the COV1001 Ad26.COV2.S trial arm. Ad26.COV2.S given intramuscularly, once or twice 56 days apart. General observations from the study: The study found higher spike-specific TCR breadth in vaccine than placebo recipients.

To note about this clone: Antigen: not known.

Treatment defined: around 19 received Ad26.COV2.S at low or high dose, single or two shots; about 5 received placebo; per-sample allocation not given. Collection of the samples took place on day 63 after the first injection of vaccine or placebo. The CDR3 contains 16 residues. CDR1 and CDR2 from the germline V gene are SNHLY and FYNNEI. With 6 bases clipped from V and 2 bases from J, the junction kept 8 bases outside the gene matches. Clones were read by immunoSEQ multiplex PCR, and TCRdb kept only the in-frame ones, dropping some. This table has some 480,000 clones, roughly 85% appearing once. This receptor was taken from a person aged 18-60 years who received the Ad26.COV2.S COVID-19 vaccine or a placebo. The V gene is TRBV2, the J gene TRBJ2-7, with 12 bases aligning to TRBD2. This specimen was peripheral blood, taken in a trial of Ad26.COV2.S vaccine versus placebo. CDR3 residues: CASRDASGRAPYEQYF. The CDR3 bases are TGTGCCAGCAGGGACGCTAGCGGGAGGGCCCCCTACGAGCAGTACTTC. The full variable domain, completed using reference TRBV2 and TRBJ2-7, is EPEVTQTPSHQVTQMGQEVILRCVPISNHLYFYWYRQILGQKVEFLVSFYNNEISEKSEIFDDQFSVERPDGSNFTLKIRSTKLEDSAMYFCASRDASGRAPYEQYFGPGTRLTVT.